These 32 T cell receptor beta chains were all obtained from the same sample, sequenced in a study of shared clonotypes between healthy human individuals. TCRdb's copy holds only in-frame clones and misses some; the assay was immunoSEQ multiplex PCR. This repertoire shows about 1.1 million clones, 77% found once; its top ten account for 0.89%. The sequencing input was memory CD4+ T cells from PBMCs. Subset: CD45RA-negative fraction. The receptor source for this set is a young man in good health. Some clones in this sample may be carry-over from other donors' samples.

V and J are TRBV5-1 and TRBJ2-6; a possible D gene is TRBD1 (5 bases). Germline CDR1 and CDR2: SGHRS and YFSETQ. Trimming stripped 2 bases from V and 0 bases from J, with 9 bases between. The CDR3 is 16 amino acids. The CDR3 loop is CASSFTGSSGANVLTF. Written as DNA, the CDR3 is TGCGCCAGCAGCTTTACAGGCAGCTCTGGGGCCAACGTCCTGACTTTC.

This chain uses TRBV28 with TRBJ2-3; D gene ambiguous. CDR3 length: 13 residues. V was cut by 3 bases and J by 0 bases, with 4 bases left in between. The germline V gene encodes CDR1 MDHEN and CDR2 SYDVKM. This chain's CDR3 is CASSLHSTDTQYF. The CDR3 region has the DNA TGTGCCAGCAGTTTGCACAGCACAGATACGCAGTATTTT.

This clone was observed once. At the DNA level, this CDR3 is encoded by other sequences in the same sample as well. The V and J genes are TRBV28 and TRBJ2-7; D may be TRBD1 (7 bases). Trimming pared 3 bases from V and 0 bases from J, leaving 12 bases between. The CDR3 length is 15 residues. Germline lookup yields CDR1 MDHEN and CDR2 SYDVKM. The CDR3 DNA sequence: TGTGCCAGCAGTTTGCGCGGGACAGTCTCCTACGAGCAGTACTTC. Protein: CASSLRGTVSYEQYF.

This clone has a single count. The chain has TRBV5-6 and TRBJ2-1; D uncertain. This CDR3 region has 16 residues. The germline V gene encodes CDR1 SGHDT and CDR2 YYEEEE. Between the trimmed V and J ends, which lost 2 bases and 2 bases, there was a span of 14 bases. Here the CDR3 DNA reads TGTGCCAGCAGCTTAGGGCCCCCCCAACCCTACAATGAGCAGTTCTTC. Protein: CASSLGPPQPYNEQFF.

The chain is built from TRBV6-6 and TRBJ2-3; 8 bases match TRBD2. Germline trimming cut 5 bases from V and 5 bases from J; bases unmatched to any gene: 9. The CDR3 covers 15 residues. CDR1 MNHNY and CDR2 SVGAGI come from the germline V gene (reference sequence). CDR3 loop: CASSRTSGEGDTQYF. The DNA for the CDR3 is TGTGCCAGCAGTCGCACTAGCGGTGAGGGAGATACGCAGTATTTT.

The gene calls are TRBV28 and TRBJ2-2; D is ambiguous. CDR3 length: 15 amino acids. Germline loops: CDR1 MDHEN, CDR2 SYDVKM. V gave up 7 bases and J gave up 6 bases, with 18 bases separating them. CDR3 sequence (DNA): TGTGCCAGCACCCAGCCGACCGCGATACCCGGGGAGCTGTTTTTT. Residues: CASTQPTAIPGELFF. Full variable domain (missing parts from reference TRBV28 and TRBJ2-2): DVKVTQSSRYLVKRTGEKVFLECVQDMDHENMFWYRQDPGLGLRLIYFSYDVKMKEKGDIPEGYSVSREKKERFSLILESASTNQTSMYLCASTQPTAIPGELFFGEGSRLTVL.

The chain uses TRBV19 and TRBJ2-1; 10 nucleotides agree with TRBD2. CDR1 LNHDA and CDR2 SQIVND come from the germline V gene (reference sequence). The V gene end was trimmed by 5 bases and the J gene end by 9 bases; junction bases not matched to a gene: 7. The CDR3 loop spans 14 amino acids. The CDR3 protein is CASSFLAGEGEQFF. For the CDR3, the DNA is TGTGCCAGTAGTTTTCTAGCGGGAGAGGGTGAGCAGTTCTTC. The variable domain in full, with the rest retrieved from reference TRBV19 and TRBJ2-1, is DGGITQSPKYLFRKEGQNVTLSCEQNLNHDAMYWYRQDPGQGLRLIYYSQIVNDFQKGDIAEGYSVSREKKESFPLTVTSAQKNPTAFYLCASSFLAGEGEQFFGPGTRLTVL.

The CDR3 is CASSALLGGYTF. The CDR3 region has the DNA TGTGCCAGCTCAGCCCTCCTTGGCGGCTACACCTTC. The chain is built from TRBV18 and TRBJ1-2, with no clear D. Germline CDR1 and CDR2: KGHSH and LQKENI. Between the trimmed V and J ends, which lost 5 bases and 8 bases, there was a span of 12 bases. This CDR3 has 12 amino acids.

Notes on this clone: This sample also contains other DNA sequences that code for the same CDR3. The chain couples TRBV11-2 to TRBJ2-7; 10 bases line up with TRBD2. J lost 4 bases, V lost 1 base, and 10 bases had no gene match. CDR3 length equals 17 residues. Looked up from germline, CDR1 is SGHAT and CDR2 is FQNNGV. In nucleotides, the CDR3 is TGTGCCAGCAGCTTAGCTCCTAGCGGGAGTGTGAGTTACGAGCAGTACTTC. This gives the protein CASSLAPSGSVSYEQYF.

To note about this clone: Additional DNA sequences in this sample encode the identical CDR3. The chain uses TRBV5-6 and TRBJ2-3; D may be TRBD1 (6 bases). Trimming removed 1 base from V and 3 bases from J, with 6 bases in between. Germline loops: CDR1 SGHDT, CDR2 YYEEEE. This CDR3 is built from 13 residues. Written as DNA, the CDR3 is TGTGCCAGCAGCTTGACAGGGACAGATACGCAGTATTTT. Translating gives CASSLTGTDTQYF. Together with reference TRBV5-6 and TRBJ2-3, the CDR3 gives the full variable domain: DAGVTQSPTHLIKTRGQQVTLRCSPKSGHDTVSWYQQALGQGPQFIFQYYEEEERQRGNFPDRFSGHQFPNYSSELNVNALLLGDSALYLCASSLTGTDTQYFGPGTRLTVL.

The rearrangement links TRBV20-1 to TRBJ1-4, with D possibly TRBD1 on 5 matching bases. The CDR3 is 11 amino acids. The V gene's germline CDR1 is DFQATT and CDR2 SNEGSKA (reference sequence). This chain's CDR3 is CKKGTDEKLFF. CDR3 coding DNA: TGCAAAAAGGGGACGGATGAAAAACTGTTTTTT.

The chain combines TRBV5-4 with TRBJ2-2; D may match TRBD1 or TRBD2 (5 bases each). CDR3 length: 14 amino acids. V lost 4 bases to trimming and J lost 4 bases, with 11 bases between them. Germline V gives CDR1 SGHNT, CDR2 YYREEE (reference sequence). The CDR3 DNA follows: TGTGCCAGCAGCCCGGGACGATTCACCGGGGAGCTGTTTTTT. Amino acids: CASSPGRFTGELFF.

The sample holds one count of this clone. The chain recombines TRBV5-1 with TRBJ2-7; D is uncertain. This CDR3 region has 13 residues. Germline lookup yields CDR1 SGHRS and CDR2 YFSETQ. V was pared by 2 bases and J by 3 bases, with 9 bases between. The CDR3 loop reads CASSFDGSYEQYF. CDR3 in DNA: TGCGCCAGCAGCTTTGATGGCAGCTACGAGCAGTACTTC.

On this clone: Other DNA sequences of this sample code for an identical CDR3. This chain links TRBV5-1 with TRBJ1-4; 7 bases map to TRBD1. Germline trimming cut 4 bases from V and 4 bases from J; bases unmatched to any gene: 4. CDR1 and CDR2 from the germline V gene are SGHRS and YFSETQ. This CDR3 is 14 amino acids long. CDR3 in DNA: TGCGCCAGCAGCCCCCGGGACAGTAATGAAAAACTGTTTTTT. Translation gives CASSPRDSNEKLFF. Together with reference TRBV5-1 and TRBJ1-4, the CDR3 gives the full variable domain: KAGVTQTPRYLIKTRGQQVTLSCSPISGHRSVSWYQQTPGQGLQFLFEYFSETQRNKGNFPGRFSGRQFSNSRSEMNVSTLELGDSALYLCASSPRDSNEKLFFGSGTQLSVL.

Here the CDR3 DNA reads TGTGCCAGCAGTGCAGGGGGATCACACTACGAGCAGTACTTC. It yields the protein CASSAGGSHYEQYF. The V call is TRBV28, the J call TRBJ2-7; 7 bases line up with TRBD1. The CDR3 covers 14 residues. CDR1 MDHEN and CDR2 SYDVKM come from the germline V gene. Trimming at V came to 5 bases and at J to 3 bases, leaving 7 bases not matched to a gene.

The J gene is TRBJ2-1, the V gene TRBV4-2; TRBD2 agrees at 8 bases. Trimming cost V 0 bases and J 5 bases; bases outside gene matches: 9. The CDR3 contains 17 residues. Germline V gene data show CDR1 as LGHNA and CDR2 as YNFKEQ. CDR3 protein: CASSQDRTAGDDNEQFF. The CDR3 bases are TGTGCCAGCAGCCAAGATCGAACAGCGGGAGATGACAATGAGCAGTTCTTC.

Turning to this clone: This sample also contains other DNA sequences that code for the same CDR3. The CDR3 DNA follows: TGTGCCAGCAGTCCAGGGGGCACAGATACGCAGTATTTT. Translation gives CASSPGGTDTQYF. The V and J genes are TRBV28 and TRBJ2-3, with a possible D match to TRBD1 (6 bases). Trimming stripped 5 bases from V and 1 base from J, with 7 bases between. This CDR3 comprises 13 residues. CDR1 MDHEN and CDR2 SYDVKM come from the germline V gene.

V is TRBV10-2 and J is TRBJ2-1; the match to TRBD2 covers 7 bases. The CDR3 extends over 15 amino acids. V shed 11 bases, J shed 5 bases, and the junction held 15 bases outside the gene matches. The germline V gene encodes CDR1 WSHSY and CDR2 SAAADI. The CDR3 DNA follows: TGCGCCCTGCGGGTGGGAGGGTTGGTAGACAATGAGCAGTTCTTC. This sequence encodes CALRVGGLVDNEQFF.

V gene TRBV30 combines with J gene TRBJ2-3; no clear D gene. Trimming shortened V by 0 bases and J by 8 bases, and 6 bases separated the two germline ends. The CDR3 has 11 amino acids. In germline, CDR1 is GTSNPN, CDR2 SVGIG (reference sequence). The CDR3 spells CAWSVALTQYF. The CDR3 coding sequence is TGTGCCTGGAGTGTAGCTCTTACGCAGTATTTT.

The V gene is TRBV5-1, the J gene TRBJ2-5; D ambiguous. Trimming took off 0 bases at V and 5 bases at J, with 11 bases between the two ends. This CDR3 is built from 14 residues. The germline gives CDR1 SGHRS, CDR2 YFSETQ. The CDR3 reads CASSLVQNQETQYF. The DNA for the CDR3 is TGCGCCAGCAGCTTGGTCCAGAATCAGGAGACCCAGTACTTC.

J is TRBJ2-7 and V is TRBV5-1; D perhaps matches TRBD2 (8 bases). V was shortened by 4 bases and J by 3 bases, with 17 bases between the two germline ends. The germline gives CDR1 SGHRS, CDR2 YFSETQ. The CDR3 totals 15 residues. This CDR3 is CASSHGRGPYYEQYF. The CDR3 DNA reads TGCGCCAGCAGCCACGGGAGGGGGCCATACTACGAGCAGTACTTC.

V and J are TRBV5-1 and TRBJ2-7; TRBD1 is a possible D gene (6 bases). V was pared by 4 bases and J by 2 bases, with 13 bases between. This CDR3 contains 14 residues. Germline CDR1 SGHRS, CDR2 YFSETQ. The CDR3 coding sequence is TGCGCCAGCAGCCAGGGGACCGTCACCTACGAGCAGTACTTC. The encoded protein is CASSQGTVTYEQYF.

This clone has just one count. The rearrangement links TRBV5-1 to TRBJ2-5; 7 bases agree with TRBD1. CDR3 length equals 14 residues. The germline V gene encodes CDR1 SGHRS and CDR2 YFSETQ. With V trimmed by 3 bases and J by 1 base, 3 bases remained unmatched. CDR3 sequence reads: CASSSWTGQETQYF. DNA of the CDR3: TGCGCCAGCAGCTCCTGGACAGGCCAAGAGACCCAGTACTTC.

This chain links TRBV7-3 with TRBJ1-3, with D perhaps matching TRBD1 (5 bases). Germline assignment: CDR1 SGHTA and CDR2 FQGTGA. V was trimmed by 5 bases and J by 2 bases, leaving 16 bases between them. The CDR3 has 16 amino acids. This CDR3 reads CASSPSGGVPGNTIYF. Here the CDR3 DNA reads TGTGCCAGCAGCCCTAGCGGGGGAGTACCTGGAAACACCATATATTTT.

This rearrangement joins TRBV4-1 to TRBJ1-2; D remains ambiguous. V was cut by 1 base and J by 8 bases, with 20 bases left in between. This CDR3 region has 16 residues. Germline V gives CDR1 MGHRA, CDR2 YSYEKL. The CDR3 region has the DNA TGCGCCAGCAGCCAAGGGAGAGGAGGCCCAAGTAGGGGCTACACCTTC. As protein: CASSQGRGGPSRGYTF.

The V gene is TRBV7-2, the J gene TRBJ1-5; 7 positions match TRBD1. V lost 4 bases to trimming and J lost 3 bases; unmatched junction nucleotides: 6. This CDR3 is 15 amino acids long. Germline loops: CDR1 SGHTA, CDR2 FQGNSA. This CDR3 reads CASSSRDSLNQPQHF. In DNA form, the CDR3 reads TGTGCCAGCAGCTCCCGGGACAGCCTCAATCAGCCCCAGCATTTT.

The rearrangement uses TRBV7-3 and TRBJ2-2, with TRBD1 matching over 7 bases. After removal of 6 bases from V and 5 bases from J, the junction contained 3 bases not matched to a gene. CDR3 length: 13 residues. Per germline, CDR1 SGHTA and CDR2 FQGTGA. In DNA form, the CDR3 reads TGTGCCAGCAGAGAACAGGGGACCGGGGAGCTGTTTTTT. This codes for CASREQGTGELFF.

The rearrangement joins TRBV29-1 to TRBJ1-1; D remains unclear. This CDR3 has 12 amino acids. Germline V gives CDR1 SQVTM, CDR2 ANQGSEA. Trimming shortened V by 7 bases and J by 0 bases, and 9 bases separated the two germline ends. The CDR3: CSAGTMNTEAFF. Written as DNA, the CDR3 is TGCAGCGCGGGAACCATGAACACTGAAGCTTTCTTT.

The V and J genes are TRBV19 and TRBJ2-3; weak D call: TRBD2 (5 bases). The CDR3 has 14 amino acids. Germline CDR1 reads LNHDA; CDR2 reads SQIVND (reference sequence). The V end lost 0 bases, the J end lost 5 bases, and 9 bases lay between the germline ends. CDR3 nucleotide sequence: TGTGCCAGTAGTATAGATCAAGGAGGAGATACGCAGTATTTT. This translates into CASSIDQGGDTQYF.

The V call is TRBV5-1, the J call TRBJ2-5; TRBD1 agrees at 7 bases. The CDR3 is 14 residues long. V lost 0 bases to trimming and J lost 4 bases; unmatched junction nucleotides: 3. CDR1 and CDR2 (germline): SGHRS, YFSETQ. This chain's CDR3 is CASSLAQGVETQYF. For the CDR3, the DNA is TGCGCCAGCAGCTTGGCCCAGGGGGTAGAGACCCAGTACTTC.

The chain joins TRBV28 to TRBJ1-4; possibly TRBD1 for D (6 bases). Germline loops: CDR1 MDHEN, CDR2 SYDVKM. CDR3 length: 16 amino acids. The V and J ends lost 3 bases and 2 bases respectively, with 13 bases between them. The CDR3 reads CASSFRQGGTNEKLFF. The CDR3 nucleotides read TGTGCCAGCAGTTTTCGTCAAGGGGGGACTAATGAAAAACTGTTTTTT. The entire variable domain, with the rest obtained from reference TRBV28 and TRBJ1-4, is as follows: DVKVTQSSRYLVKRTGEKVFLECVQDMDHENMFWYRQDPGLGLRLIYFSYDVKMKEKGDIPEGYSVSREKKERFSLILESASTNQTSMYLCASSFRQGGTNEKLFFGSGTQLSVL.

The gene calls are TRBV19 and TRBJ2-5, with 12 bases lining up with TRBD2. The germline CDR1 and CDR2 sequences are LNHDA and SQIVND (reference sequence). CDR3 size: 18 residues. Trimming cost V 6 bases and J 2 bases; bases outside gene matches: 13. CDR3 protein: CASSILAGGPPQQETQYF. In DNA, the CDR3 is TGTGCCAGTAGCATACTAGCGGGAGGCCCCCCCCAACAAGAGACCCAGTACTTC.